The text below deals with one T cell receptor (beta chain). The antigen is undetermined. This sample was taken from a study of T-cell memory formation after mild COVID-19. V shed 6 bases, J shed 2 bases, and the junction held 10 bases outside the gene matches. CDR3 length: 16 residues. Germline V gives CDR1 SGHAT, CDR2 FQDESV (reference sequence). TCRdb recomputed calls from the 5' RACE reads with MiXCR, one row per CDR3 protein. The sample records under 300,000 distinct CDR3 sequences, more than 15% being singletons. Findings of the study overall: The pre-infection memory compartment contained some responding clones, suggesting cross-reactive memory joined. Contracting clones from day 15 to 85 had balanced CD4/CD8; later expanders favoured CD4+.

The sequencing sample was made of PBMCs or a T cell subset sorted from them (not recorded which). This sequence originates from a man aged 18 to 29 who had mild COVID-19 (a few samples of this study predate the infection). Cell type and time point are not known. The chain couples TRBV11-1 to TRBJ2-3, with 8 bases matching TRBD2. In DNA form, the CDR3 reads TGTGCCAGCAGTCGAACTCTTAGCGGGAACACAGATACGCAGTATTTT. Translation gives CASSRTLSGNTDTQYF.